The clone carrying this T cell receptor beta chain showed up just a few times. The antigen is not known. CDR3 length: 13 residues. CDR1 and CDR2 from the germline V gene are LNHDA and SQIVND (reference sequence). V gave up 7 bases and J gave up 5 bases, with 14 bases separating them. Repertoires were generated with immunoSEQ multiplex PCR, while TCRdb's copy carries only in-frame clones and drops some. This sample carries some 150,000 clones, roughly 77% of them seen once, and the ten largest clones take under 35%. The data originate from a study of cytotoxic CD8 clonotypes in ibrutinib-treated CLL. In the study overall: When averaged across all of the samples, the counts came to approximately 280,000 productive templates and about 95,000 productive rearrangements. Study results and caveats: Patients with sustained remission and those progressing were sampled at differing times. Clonotypes that were public were uncommon, and they contracted or stayed stable on treatment.

The clonotype originates from a human donor with chronic lymphocytic leukemia. V usage is TRBV19 and J usage is TRBJ1-1, with D possibly matching TRBD1 (5 bases). The input for sequencing was PBMCs, taken after 12 months of ibrutinib treatment. CDR3 in amino acids: CASMGRVSTEAFF. The CDR3 DNA is TGTGCCAGTATGGGCAGGGTCTCAACTGAAGCTTTCTTT.